This TCR beta chain came from a study of blood T cell repertoires in COVID-19. The overall study: Acute and convalescent COVID-19 samples came from the United States, Italy and Spain. The analysed material was cDNA or gDNA that came from T cells, B-cell-depleted T cells, or PBMCs.

There are 17 residues in the CDR3. Germline trimming cut 6 bases from V and 7 bases from J; bases unmatched to any gene: 12. Germline CDR1 reads ENHRY; CDR2 reads SYGVKD. This clone has a handful of counts. In the authors' methods: How many nucleated cells were present was estimated from reference gene primer amplification. Method: immunoSEQ multiplex PCR; TCRdb's copy keeps in-frame clones and lacks some. V and J calls and clone size are copied from that table; D and trimming were computed from the DNA. The sample shows 150,000 to 160,000 clones, just under 85% of them seen only once. This chain uses TRBV10-3 with TRBJ1-4, with 12 bases lining up with TRBD1. The origin of this receptor is a woman aged 60-75 years with acute or convalescent COVID-19. The sequenced sample consisted of peripheral blood. CDR3 protein: CAISGTGGAGLVEKLFF. CDR3 bases: TGTGCCATCAGCGGGACAGGGGGCGCGGGGCTGGTTGAAAAACTGTTTTTT.